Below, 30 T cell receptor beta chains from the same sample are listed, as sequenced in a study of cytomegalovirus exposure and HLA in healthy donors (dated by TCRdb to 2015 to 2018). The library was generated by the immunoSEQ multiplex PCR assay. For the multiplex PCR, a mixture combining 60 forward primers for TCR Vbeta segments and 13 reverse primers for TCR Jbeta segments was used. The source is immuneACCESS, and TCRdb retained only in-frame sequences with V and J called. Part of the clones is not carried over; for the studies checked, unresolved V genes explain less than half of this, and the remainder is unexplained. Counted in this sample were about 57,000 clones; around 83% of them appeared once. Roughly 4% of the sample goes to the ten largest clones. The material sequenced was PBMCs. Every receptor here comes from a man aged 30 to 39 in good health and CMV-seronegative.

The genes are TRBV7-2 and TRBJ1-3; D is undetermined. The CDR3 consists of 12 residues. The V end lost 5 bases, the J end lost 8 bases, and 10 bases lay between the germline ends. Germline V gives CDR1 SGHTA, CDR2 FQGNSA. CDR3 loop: CASSPGVHTIYF. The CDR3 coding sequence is TGTGCCAGCAGCCCTGGAGTGCACACCATATATTTT. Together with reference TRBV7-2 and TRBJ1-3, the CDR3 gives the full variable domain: GAGVSQSPSNKVTEKGKDVELRCDPISGHTALYWYRQSLGQGLEFLIYFQGNSAPDKSGLPSDRFSAERTGGSVSTLTIQRTQQEDSAVYLCASSPGVHTIYFGEGSWLTVV.

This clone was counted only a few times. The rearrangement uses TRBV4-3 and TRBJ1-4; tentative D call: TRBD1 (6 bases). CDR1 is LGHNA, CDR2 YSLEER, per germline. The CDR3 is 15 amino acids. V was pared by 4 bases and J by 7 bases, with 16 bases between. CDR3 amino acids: CASSPYGGASEKLFF. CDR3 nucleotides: TGCGCCAGCAGCCCATACGGGGGGGCGTCTGAAAAACTGTTTTTT.

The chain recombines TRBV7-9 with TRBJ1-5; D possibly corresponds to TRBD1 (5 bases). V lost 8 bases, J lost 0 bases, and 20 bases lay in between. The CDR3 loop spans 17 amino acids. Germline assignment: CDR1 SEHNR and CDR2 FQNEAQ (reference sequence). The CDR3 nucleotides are TGTGCCAGCTCCTCCATCACGGCAGGGCTTAGCAATCAGCCCCAGCATTTT. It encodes CASSSITAGLSNQPQHF. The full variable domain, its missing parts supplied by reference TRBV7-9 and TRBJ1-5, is DTGVSQNPRHKITKRGQNVTFRCDPISEHNRLYWYRQTLGQGPEFLTYFQNEAQLEKSRLLSDRFSAERPKGSFSTLEIQRTEQGDSAMYLCASSSITAGLSNQPQHFGDGTRLSIL.

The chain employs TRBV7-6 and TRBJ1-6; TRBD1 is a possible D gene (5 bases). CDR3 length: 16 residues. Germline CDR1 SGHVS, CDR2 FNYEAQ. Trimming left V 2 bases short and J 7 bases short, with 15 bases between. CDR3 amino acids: CASSLTHGQGNSPLHF. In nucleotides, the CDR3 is TGTGCCAGCAGCTTAACCCATGGACAAGGAAATTCACCCCTCCACTTT.

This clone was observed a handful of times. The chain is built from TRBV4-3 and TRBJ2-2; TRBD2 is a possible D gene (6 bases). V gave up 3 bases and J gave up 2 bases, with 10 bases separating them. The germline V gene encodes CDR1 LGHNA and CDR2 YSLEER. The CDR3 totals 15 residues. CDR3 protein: CASSQKGGNTGELFF. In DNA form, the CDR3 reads TGCGCCAGCAGCCAGAAGGGAGGCAACACCGGGGAGCTGTTTTTT.

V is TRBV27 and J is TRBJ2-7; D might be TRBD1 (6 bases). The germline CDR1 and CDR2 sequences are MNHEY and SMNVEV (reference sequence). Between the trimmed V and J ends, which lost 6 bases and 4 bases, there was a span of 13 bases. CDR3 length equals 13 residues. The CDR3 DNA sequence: TGTGCCAGCAGCCTACAGGGCTTTTACGAGCAGTACTTC. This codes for CASSLQGFYEQYF.

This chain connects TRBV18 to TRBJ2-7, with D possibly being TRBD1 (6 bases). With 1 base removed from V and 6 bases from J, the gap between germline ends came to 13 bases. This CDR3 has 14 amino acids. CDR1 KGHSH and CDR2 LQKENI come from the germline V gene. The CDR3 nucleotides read TGTGCCAGCTCACCACAGGGGGTGGACGGCGAGCAGTACTTC. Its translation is CASSPQGVDGEQYF.

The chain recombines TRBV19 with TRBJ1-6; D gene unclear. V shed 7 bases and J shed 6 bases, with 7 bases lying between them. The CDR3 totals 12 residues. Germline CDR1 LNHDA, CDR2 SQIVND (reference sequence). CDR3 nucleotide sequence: TGTGCCAGTACTACGGTTAATTCACCCCTCCACTTT. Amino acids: CASTTVNSPLHF.

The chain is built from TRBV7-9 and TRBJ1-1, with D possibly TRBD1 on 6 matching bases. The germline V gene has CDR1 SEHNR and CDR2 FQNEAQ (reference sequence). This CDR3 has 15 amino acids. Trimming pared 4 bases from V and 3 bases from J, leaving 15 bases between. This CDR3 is CASSSASQGYTEAFF. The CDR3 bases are TGTGCCAGCAGCTCAGCATCGCAGGGGTACACTGAAGCTTTCTTT.

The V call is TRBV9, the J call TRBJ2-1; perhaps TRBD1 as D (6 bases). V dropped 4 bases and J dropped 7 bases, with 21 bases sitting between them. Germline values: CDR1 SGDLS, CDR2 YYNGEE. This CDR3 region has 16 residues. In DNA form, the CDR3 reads TGTGCCAGCAGCCCGAGACCACAGGGAATTCGGAATGAGCAGTTCTTC. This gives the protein CASSPRPQGIRNEQFF.

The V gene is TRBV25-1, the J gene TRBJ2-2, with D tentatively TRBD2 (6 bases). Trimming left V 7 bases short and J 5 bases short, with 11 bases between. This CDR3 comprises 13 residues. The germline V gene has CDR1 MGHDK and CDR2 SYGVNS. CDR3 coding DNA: TGTGCCAGCATGTGGCTAGCGACCGGGGAGCTGTTTTTT. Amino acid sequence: CASMWLATGELFF.

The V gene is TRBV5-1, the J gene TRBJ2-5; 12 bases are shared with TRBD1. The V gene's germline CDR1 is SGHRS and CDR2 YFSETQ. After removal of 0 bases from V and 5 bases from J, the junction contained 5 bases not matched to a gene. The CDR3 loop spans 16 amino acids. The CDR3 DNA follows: TGCGCCAGCAGCTTGGCCCCGGGACAGGGGGCGGAGACCCAGTACTTC. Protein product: CASSLAPGQGAETQYF. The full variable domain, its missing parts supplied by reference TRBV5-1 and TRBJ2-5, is KAGVTQTPRYLIKTRGQQVTLSCSPISGHRSVSWYQQTPGQGLQFLFEYFSETQRNKGNFPGRFSGRQFSNSRSEMNVSTLELGDSALYLCASSLAPGQGAETQYFGPGTRLLVL.

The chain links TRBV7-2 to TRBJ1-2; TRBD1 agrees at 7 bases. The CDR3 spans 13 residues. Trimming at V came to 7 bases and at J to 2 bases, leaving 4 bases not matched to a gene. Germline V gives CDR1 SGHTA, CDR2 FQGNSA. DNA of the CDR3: TGTGCCAGCAAGGGGGCGGCGAACTATGGCTACACCTTC. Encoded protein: CASKGAANYGYTF.

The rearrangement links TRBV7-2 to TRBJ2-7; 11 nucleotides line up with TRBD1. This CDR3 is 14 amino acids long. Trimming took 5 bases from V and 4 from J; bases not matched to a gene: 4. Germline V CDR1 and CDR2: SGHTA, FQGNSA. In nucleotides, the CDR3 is TGTGCCAGCAGCCCCGGGGACAGGGGGTACGAGCAGTACTTC. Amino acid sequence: CASSPGDRGYEQYF.

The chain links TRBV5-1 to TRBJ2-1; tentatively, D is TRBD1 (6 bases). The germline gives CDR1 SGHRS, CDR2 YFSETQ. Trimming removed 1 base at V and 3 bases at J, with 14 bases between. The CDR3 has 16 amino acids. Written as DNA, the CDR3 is TGCGCCAGCAGCTTGTCCGCTACAGGGAACTACAATGAGCAGTTCTTC. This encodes CASSLSATGNYNEQFF. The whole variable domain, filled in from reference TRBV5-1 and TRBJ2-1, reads KAGVTQTPRYLIKTRGQQVTLSCSPISGHRSVSWYQQTPGQGLQFLFEYFSETQRNKGNFPGRFSGRQFSNSRSEMNVSTLELGDSALYLCASSLSATGNYNEQFFGPGTRLTVL.

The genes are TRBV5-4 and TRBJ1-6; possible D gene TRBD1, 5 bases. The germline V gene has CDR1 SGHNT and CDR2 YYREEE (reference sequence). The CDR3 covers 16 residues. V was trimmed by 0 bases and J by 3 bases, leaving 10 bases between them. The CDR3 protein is CASSLAGENYNSPLHF. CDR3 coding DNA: TGTGCCAGCAGCTTGGCGGGGGAGAACTATAATTCACCCCTCCACTTT. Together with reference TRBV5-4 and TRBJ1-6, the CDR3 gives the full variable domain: ETGVTQSPTHLIKTRGQQVTLRCSSQSGHNTVSWYQQALGQGPQFIFQYYREEENGRGNFPPRFSGLQFPNYSSELNVNALELDDSALYLCASSLAGENYNSPLHFGNGTRLTVT.

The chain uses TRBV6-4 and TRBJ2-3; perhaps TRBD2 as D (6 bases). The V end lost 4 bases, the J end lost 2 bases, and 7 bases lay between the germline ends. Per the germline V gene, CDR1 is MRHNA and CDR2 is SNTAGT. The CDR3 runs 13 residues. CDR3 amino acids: CASSAGATDTQYF. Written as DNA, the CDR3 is TGTGCCAGCAGTGCGGGAGCCACAGATACGCAGTATTTT.

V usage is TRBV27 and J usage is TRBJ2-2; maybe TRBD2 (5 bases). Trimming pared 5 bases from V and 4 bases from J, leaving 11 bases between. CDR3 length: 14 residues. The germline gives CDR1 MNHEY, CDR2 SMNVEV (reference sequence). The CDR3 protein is CASSALGSTGELFF. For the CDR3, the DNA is TGTGCCAGCAGTGCCCTAGGGAGCACCGGGGAGCTGTTTTTT.

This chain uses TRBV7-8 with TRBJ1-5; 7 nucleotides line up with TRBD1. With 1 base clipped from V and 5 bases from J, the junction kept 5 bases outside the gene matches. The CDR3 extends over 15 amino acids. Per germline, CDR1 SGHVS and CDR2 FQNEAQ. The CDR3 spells CASSLGGQPYQPQHF. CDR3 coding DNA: TGTGCCAGCAGCTTAGGGGGACAGCCTTATCAGCCCCAGCATTTT.

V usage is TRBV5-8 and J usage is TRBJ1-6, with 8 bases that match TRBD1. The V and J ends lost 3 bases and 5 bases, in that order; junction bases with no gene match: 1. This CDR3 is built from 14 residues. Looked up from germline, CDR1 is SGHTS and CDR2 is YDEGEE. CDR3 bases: TGTGCCAGCAGCTGGACAGGGAATAATTCACCCCTCCACTTT. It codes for CASSWTGNNSPLHF.

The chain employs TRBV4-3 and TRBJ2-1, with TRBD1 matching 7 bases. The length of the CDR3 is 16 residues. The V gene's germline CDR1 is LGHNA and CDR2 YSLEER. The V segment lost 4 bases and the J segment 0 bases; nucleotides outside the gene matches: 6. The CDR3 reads CASSPGTESSYNEQFF. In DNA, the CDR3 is TGCGCCAGCAGCCCAGGGACAGAGAGCTCCTACAATGAGCAGTTCTTC.

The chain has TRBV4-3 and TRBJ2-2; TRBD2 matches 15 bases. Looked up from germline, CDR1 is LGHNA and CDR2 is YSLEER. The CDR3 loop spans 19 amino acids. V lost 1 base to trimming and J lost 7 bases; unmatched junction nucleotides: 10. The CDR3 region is CASSQAPGLAGGKVGELFF. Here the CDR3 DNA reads TGCGCCAGCAGCCAAGCCCCAGGACTAGCGGGGGGGAAGGTCGGGGAGCTGTTTTTT.

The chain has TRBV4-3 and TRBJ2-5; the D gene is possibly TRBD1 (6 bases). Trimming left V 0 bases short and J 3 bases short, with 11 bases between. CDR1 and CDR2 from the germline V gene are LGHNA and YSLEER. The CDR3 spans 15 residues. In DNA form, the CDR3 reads TGCGCCAGCAGCCAAGATATTGGACAGAAAGAGACCCAGTACTTC. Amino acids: CASSQDIGQKETQYF.

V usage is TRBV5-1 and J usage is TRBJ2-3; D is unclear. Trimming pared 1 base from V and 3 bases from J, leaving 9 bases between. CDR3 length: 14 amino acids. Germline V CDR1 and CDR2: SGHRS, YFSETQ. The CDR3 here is CASSLKVGTDTQYF. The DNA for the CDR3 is TGCGCCAGCAGCTTGAAGGTCGGGACAGATACGCAGTATTTT.

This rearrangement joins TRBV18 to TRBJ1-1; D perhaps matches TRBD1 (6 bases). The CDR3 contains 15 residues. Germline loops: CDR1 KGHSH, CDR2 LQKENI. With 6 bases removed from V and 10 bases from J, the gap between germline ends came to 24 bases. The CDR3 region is CASSPNPTGLAGAFF. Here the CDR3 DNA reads TGTGCCAGCTCCCCTAATCCCACAGGGCTTGCGGGAGCTTTCTTT.

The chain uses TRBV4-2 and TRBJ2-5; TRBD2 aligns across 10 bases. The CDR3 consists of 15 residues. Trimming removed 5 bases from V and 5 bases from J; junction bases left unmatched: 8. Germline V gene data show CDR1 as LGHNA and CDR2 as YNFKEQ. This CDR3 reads CASSGSGGAGETQYF. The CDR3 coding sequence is TGTGCCAGCAGCGGAAGCGGGGGGGCGGGGGAGACCCAGTACTTC.

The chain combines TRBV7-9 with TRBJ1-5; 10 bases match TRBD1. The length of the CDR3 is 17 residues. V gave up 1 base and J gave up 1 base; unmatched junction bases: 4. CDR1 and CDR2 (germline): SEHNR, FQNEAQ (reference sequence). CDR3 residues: CASSLGQGAVSNQPQHF. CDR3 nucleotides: TGTGCCAGCAGCTTAGGACAGGGGGCGGTCAGCAATCAGCCCCAGCATTTT.

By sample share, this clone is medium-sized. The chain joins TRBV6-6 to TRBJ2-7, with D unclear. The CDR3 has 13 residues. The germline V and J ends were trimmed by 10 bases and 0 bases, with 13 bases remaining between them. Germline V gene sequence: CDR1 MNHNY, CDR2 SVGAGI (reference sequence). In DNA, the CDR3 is TGTGCCACCAGGCAGGTTAGCTCCTACGAGCAGTACTTC. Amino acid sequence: CATRQVSSYEQYF.

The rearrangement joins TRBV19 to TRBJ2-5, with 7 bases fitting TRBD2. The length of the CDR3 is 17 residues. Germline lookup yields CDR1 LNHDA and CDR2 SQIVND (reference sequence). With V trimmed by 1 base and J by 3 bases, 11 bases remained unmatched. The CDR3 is CASSIAILASGEETQYF. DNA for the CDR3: TGTGCCAGTAGTATAGCAATTTTGGCTAGCGGAGAAGAGACCCAGTACTTC.

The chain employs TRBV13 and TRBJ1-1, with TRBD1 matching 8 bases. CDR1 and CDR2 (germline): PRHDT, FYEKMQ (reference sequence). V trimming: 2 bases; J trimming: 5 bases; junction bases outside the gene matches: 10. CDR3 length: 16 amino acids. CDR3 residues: CASSLRWSGGSTEAFF. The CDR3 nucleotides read TGTGCCAGCAGCTTAAGATGGTCAGGGGGCTCTACTGAAGCTTTCTTT. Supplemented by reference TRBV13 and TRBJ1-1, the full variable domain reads AAGVIQSPRHLIKEKRETATLKCYPIPRHDTVYWYQQGPGQDPQFLISFYEKMQSDKGSIPDRFSAQQFSDYHSELNMSSLELGDSALYFCASSLRWSGGSTEAFFGQGTRLTVV.